The clone carrying this TCR beta chain has just one count. What it recognizes is unknown. This record belongs to a study of PD-1 blockade in classical Hodgkin lymphoma. Study-wide findings and caveats: Repertoire differences have undefined causes, possibly disease activity or prior therapy. The study found that TCR diversity rose significantly by C4D1 in CD4+ but not CD8+ cells. Complete responders possessed baseline diversity comparable to newly diagnosed patients. Reports indicated that newly diagnosed patients had lower baseline TCR diversity than healthy donors did.

The germline V and J ends were trimmed by 3 bases and 4 bases, with 9 bases remaining between them. This CDR3 contains 13 residues. From germline, CDR1 is KGHSH and CDR2 LQKENI. Every patient was affected by relapse after autologous stem cell transplantation, while exposure to brentuximab vedotin was not uniform. The assay was immunoSEQ multiplex PCR, and TCRdb's table has in-frame clones only and misses some. This sample has roughly 32,000 clones, with 80% to 90% found just once. V usage is TRBV18 and J usage is TRBJ1-2; D remains ambiguous. This TCR was recovered from a human donor with classical Hodgkin lymphoma. The sequencing here drew on peripheral blood mononuclear cells (PBMCs), taken at baseline. In DNA form, the CDR3 reads TGTGCCAGCTCACCTGCGGTTGTCTATGGCTACACCTTC. This sequence encodes CASSPAVVYGYTF.